This TCR beta chain originates from a study of blood T cell repertoires in COVID-19. The overall study: COVID-19 samples from acute and convalescent phases originated in the United States, Italy and Spain. PBMCs, B-cell-depleted T cells, or T cells were the source of the cDNA or gDNA that made up the material.

Source study methods: Estimation of nucleated cell counts relied on the amplification of reference gene primers. The method was immunoSEQ multiplex PCR; TCRdb's version includes in-frame clones alone and lacks a portion of them. The V and J calls and clone size were taken over from that table, and D and trimming were inferred from the DNA. The sample gives about 110,000 clones, approximately 88% of which show up once; roughly 8.1% is in the top ten. This CDR3 region has 17 residues. The germline V gene has CDR1 SEHNR and CDR2 FQNEAQ (reference sequence). Germline trimming cut 3 bases from V and 4 bases from J; bases unmatched to any gene: 12.

Sequencing used peripheral blood. The V call is TRBV7-9, the J call TRBJ2-5, with 9 nucleotides matching TRBD1. This TCR came from a woman in her forties with acute or convalescent COVID-19. The CDR3 DNA reads TGTGCCAGCAGCTTGGGTATACAGGGGGCTCTGGGAGAGACCCAGTACTTC. This translates into CASSLGIQGALGETQYF.